The rows below give T cell receptor beta chains drawn from one sample of a study of T cells after yellow fever vaccination. TCRdb re-called the 5' RACE reads with MiXCR, one entry per CDR3 protein. The sample includes 300,000 to 400,000 distinct CDR3 sequences, under 15% of them seen just once. The sample here was CD4+ T cells sorted from PBMCs, taken 15 days after the yellow fever booster vaccination. The receptor set was obtained from a man aged 18 to 35 who received the YFV17D yellow fever vaccine. The CDR3 runs from the conserved cysteine through the conserved F or W. A D gene is named only where the DNA matches it firmly. Size is stated for part of the rows, as once, few or many counts, or as a class when the clone is expanded.

clone_size	d_call	v_call	j_call	cdr3_nt	cdr3_aa
NA	NA	TRBV6-2/TRBV6-3	TRBJ2-1	TGTGCCAGCAGTTACTTTGGGAGTGAGCAGTTCTTC	CASSYFGSEQFF
few	TRBD1	TRBV19	TRBJ2-2	TGTGCCAGTAGCAGTACAGGGGGCATCGGGGAGCTGTTTTTT	CASSSTGGIGELFF
NA	NA	TRBV6-5	TRBJ1-1	TGTGCCAGCAGTTCCCGGGGTGGAGGTTCAGCTTTCTTT	CASSSRGGGSAFF
few	TRBD1	TRBV20-1	TRBJ2-5	TGCAGTGTTAGCCGGACAGGGTTCGTACGGGAGACCCAGTACTTC	CSVSRTGFVRETQYF
few	NA	TRBV7-3	TRBJ2-2	TGTGCCAGCAGCTCACCCTTGGCCGGGGAGCTGTTTTTT	CASSSPLAGELFF
NA	NA	TRBV28	TRBJ1-2	TGTGCCAGCGCAGGGGAGGGCTATGGCTACACCTTC	CASAGEGYGYTF
NA	NA	TRBV12-3/TRBV12-4	TRBJ2-1	TGTGCCAGCAGTCGGACAGAAAAGGCTTACATTGATGAGCAGTTCTTC	CASSRTEKAYIDEQFF
many	NA	TRBV3-1	TRBJ1-6	TGTGCCAGCAGCCGCGCGGGGGGATACGGTAATTCACCCCTCCACTTT	CASSRAGGYGNSPLHF
NA	NA	TRBV10-3	TRBJ2-5	TGTGCCACGGGCCAAGTCGAGACCCAGTACTTC	CATGQVETQYF
NA	NA	TRBV4-2	TRBJ1-6	TGTGCCAGCAGGGACTCCGCTCTAGTAAGGTCACCCCTCCACTTT	CASRDSALVRSPLHF
NA	TRBD1	TRBV5-1	TRBJ1-2	TGCGCCAGCAGCTCGGGGACAGGGGGCCACTATGGCTACACCTTC	CASSSGTGGHYGYTF
many	TRBD1	TRBV5-1	TRBJ1-3	TGCGCCAGCAGCTTCGGACAGGTTCGAGACGGGCCTGGAAACACCATATATTTT	CASSFGQVRDGPGNTIYF
few	NA	TRBV3-1	TRBJ2-1	TGTGCCAGCAGCCCCGGATGGGGATACAATGAGCAGTTCTTC	CASSPGWGYNEQFF
few	NA	TRBV29-1	TRBJ1-1	TGCAGCGCCATAATGAACACTGAAGCTTTCTTT	CSAIMNTEAFF
few	NA	TRBV6-2/TRBV6-3	TRBJ1-5	TGTGCCAGCAGTTACTGGAGGGGCAATCAGCCCCAGCATTTT	CASSYWRGNQPQHF
many	TRBD1	TRBV7-9	TRBJ2-5	TGTGCCAGCAGCACCCCCATCCAGACAGGGTACCAAGAGACCCAGTACTTC	CASSTPIQTGYQETQYF
many	TRBD1	TRBV7-2	TRBJ1-6	TGTGCCAGCAGCCTCCGCACAGGGGGCTATTCACCCCTCCACTTT	CASSLRTGGYSPLHF
many	NA	TRBV5-4	TRBJ2-7	TGTGCCAGCAGCCTGGGCCTACAGGGCTACGAGCAGTACTTC	CASSLGLQGYEQYF
few	NA	TRBV3-1	TRBJ2-5	TGTGCCAGCAGCCACCCCTCCCGCGGAGAAGAGACCCAGTACTTC	CASSHPSRGEETQYF
few	NA	TRBV7-9	TRBJ2-5	TGTGCCAGCAGCCCCCCCCCGTGGACACCCAGTGAGACCCAGTACTTC	CASSPPPWTPSETQYF
many	NA	TRBV6-1	TRBJ1-6	TGTGCCAGCAGTGAAGTCGGGCAGGGTTTGTATTCACCCCTCCACTTT	CASSEVGQGLYSPLHF
few	NA	TRBV7-2	TRBJ1-3	TGTGCCAGCAGCGAATTGGCCAGGGCCTCTGGAAACACCATATATTTT	CASSELARASGNTIYF
NA	NA	TRBV20-1	TRBJ2-5	TGCAGTGCTACGACCGGCGGCCAAGAGACCCAGTACTTC	CSATTGGQETQYF
NA	TRBD2	TRBV20-1	TRBJ2-7	TGCAGTGCTCCAAGTTCCTTCGGGACTATTTACGAGCAGTACTTC	CSAPSSFGTIYEQYF
NA	NA	TRBV9	TRBJ2-3	TGTGCCAGCAGCGTAGCCCGGGACGCCTCTAGCACAGATACGCAGTATTTT	CASSVARDASSTDTQYF
few	TRBD1	TRBV7-2	TRBJ1-5	TGTGCCAGCAGCCCGGACGGGACAGGGTATATCAATCAGCCCCAGCATTTT	CASSPDGTGYINQPQHF
NA	NA	TRBV20-1	TRBJ1-6	TGCAGTGCTAGAGATGGGGGGGAGAATTCACCCCTCCACTTT	CSARDGGENSPLHF
many	NA	TRBV20-1	TRBJ2-5	TGCAGTGCTAGAGACAGGGGACTTCAAGAGACCCAGTACTTC	CSARDRGLQETQYF
NA	TRBD1	TRBV6-5	TRBJ1-1	TGTGCCAGCAGTCTCTGGGACAGGGGATACACTGAAGCTTTCTTT	CASSLWDRGYTEAFF
many	NA	TRBV4-1	TRBJ1-2	TGCGCCAGCAGCCAAGTGGGAAACTATGGCTACACCTTC	CASSQVGNYGYTF
many	NA	TRBV20-1	TRBJ2-7	TGCAGTGCTAGGTTGAGCGTCACCCGCTACGAGCAGTACTTC	CSARLSVTRYEQYF
few	NA	TRBV5-1	TRBJ2-7	TGCGCCAGCAGCTTGGCGACAGACTCCTACGAGCAGTACTTC	CASSLATDSYEQYF
NA	NA	TRBV3-1	TRBJ2-1	TGTGCCAGCAGCCAAGGAGACAGTTTCAATGAGCAGTTCTTC	CASSQGDSFNEQFF
many	NA	TRBV7-9	TRBJ2-3	TGTGCCAGCAGCCCCACAGATACGCAGTATTTT	CASSPTDTQYF
few	NA	TRBV11-1	TRBJ1-1	TGTGCCAGCAGCTTAGCTCCGGGACAAGAAGCTTTCTTT	CASSLAPGQEAFF
NA	NA	TRBV5-4	TRBJ2-5	TGTGCCAGCAGCTTGGGAGGGGGGCACGGTTCGGAGACCCAGTACTTC	CASSLGGGHGSETQYF
NA	NA	TRBV11-2	TRBJ2-1	TGTGCCAGCAGCCCAGGTTTTGTAGGGGTCAATGAGCAGTTCTTC	CASSPGFVGVNEQFF
NA	NA	TRBV20-1	TRBJ2-5	TGCAGTACCTCCGGGGGAGCACGGGGAGGGACCCAGTACTTC	CSTSGGARGGTQYF
few	NA	TRBV20-1	TRBJ2-3	TGCAGTGCTAGAACCGTCGGTTCAAAGACCACAGATACGCAGTATTTT	CSARTVGSKTTDTQYF
few	NA	TRBV18	TRBJ1-1	TGTGCCAGCTCACTCTCCGGGGGGGGTACTTACAACACTGAAGCTTTCTTT	CASSLSGGGTYNTEAFF
few	NA	TRBV10-3	TRBJ1-2	TGTGCCGCCGGTGTGGGGGGCTACACCTTC	CAAGVGGYTF
few	NA	TRBV15	TRBJ1-6	TGTGCCACCAGCGGACGGATTTCGAGTTCCCTCCACTTT	CATSGRISSSLHF
few	TRBD1	TRBV11-2	TRBJ2-1	TGTGCCAGCAGCTTCGGGATAGCCGGGACAGGGGGTAGTGAGCAGTTCTTC	CASSFGIAGTGGSEQFF
few	TRBD1	TRBV4-1	TRBJ2-3	TGCGCCAGCAGCCATCGACAGGGGGCCCACACAGATACGCAGTATTTT	CASSHRQGAHTDTQYF
few	NA	TRBV21-1	TRBJ2-7	TGTGCCAGCAAGGGACAGAGGTCATCAGAACAGTACTTC	CASKGQRSSEQYF
few	TRBD2	TRBV28	TRBJ2-3	TGTGCCAGCAGCCCCGGGGGGAAAGGGATCACAGATACGCAGTATTTT	CASSPGGKGITDTQYF
many	NA	TRBV4-3	TRBJ1-5	TGCGCCAGCAGCCTGGGGGAGAATCAGCCCCAGCATTTT	CASSLGENQPQHF
few	TRBD1	TRBV18	TRBJ2-1	TGTGCCAGCTCACCATTCTCCGGGACAGGGTACAATGAGCAGTTCTTC	CASSPFSGTGYNEQFF